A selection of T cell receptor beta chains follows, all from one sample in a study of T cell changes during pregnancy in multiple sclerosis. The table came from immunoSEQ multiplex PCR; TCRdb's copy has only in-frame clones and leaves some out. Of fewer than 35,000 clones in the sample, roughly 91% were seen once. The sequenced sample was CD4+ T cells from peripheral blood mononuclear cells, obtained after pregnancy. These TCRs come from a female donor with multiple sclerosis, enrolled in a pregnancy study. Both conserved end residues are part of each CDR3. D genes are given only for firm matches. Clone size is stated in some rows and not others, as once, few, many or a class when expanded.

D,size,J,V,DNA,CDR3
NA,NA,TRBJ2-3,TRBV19,TGTGCCAGTAGGGCCTCAGGCACAGATACGCAGTATTTT,CASRASGTDTQYF
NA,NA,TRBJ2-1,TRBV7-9,TGTGCCAGCAGCCCTCCCTTGCGATACAATGAGCAGTTCTTC,CASSPPLRYNEQFF
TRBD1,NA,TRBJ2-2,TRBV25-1,TGTGCCAGCAGTGCGCCCGACAGGGGATTAAACACCGGGGAGCTGTTTTTT,CASSAPDRGLNTGELFF
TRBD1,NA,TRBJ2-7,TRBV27,TGTGCCAGCAGTTGGGGACAGGGGGTCTCCTACGAGCAGTACTTC,CASSWGQGVSYEQYF
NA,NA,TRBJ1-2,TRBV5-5,TGTGCCAGCAGCTTGAAGGAGGAGCGGCTCTATGGCTACACCTTC,CASSLKEERLYGYTF
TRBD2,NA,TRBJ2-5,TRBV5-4,TGTGCCAGCAGCTTGGATAGCAGCGGGGGGTACCAAGAGACCCAGTACTTC,CASSLDSSGGYQETQYF
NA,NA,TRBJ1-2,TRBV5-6,TGTGCCAGCAGCCCGAGTCCGAACTATGGCTACACCTTC,CASSPSPNYGYTF
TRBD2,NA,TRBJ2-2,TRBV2,TGTGCCAGCAGGGGGACTAGCGGGGCCGGGGAGCTGTTTTTT,CASRGTSGAGELFF
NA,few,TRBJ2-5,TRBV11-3,TGTGCCAGCAGCTCGCCAGGGAACCAAGAGACCCAGTACTTC,CASSSPGNQETQYF
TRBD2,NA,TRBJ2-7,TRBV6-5,TGTGCCAGCAGTCGGACTAGCGGTGAGATCTACGAGCAGTACTTC,CASSRTSGEIYEQYF
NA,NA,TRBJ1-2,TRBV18,TGTGCCAGCTCACCCGACAGCAATAGAAACTATGGCTACACCTTC,CASSPDSNRNYGYTF
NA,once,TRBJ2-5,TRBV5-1,TGCGCCAGCAGCTTGAGGATACAGGAGACCCAGTACTTC,CASSLRIQETQYF
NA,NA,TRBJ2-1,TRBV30,TGTGCCTGGAGTAAAGCTGAGCAGTTCTTC,CAWSKAEQFF
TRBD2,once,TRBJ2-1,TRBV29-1,TGCAGCGTTGATACTAGCGGGGCCTACAATGAGCAGTTCTTC,CSVDTSGAYNEQFF
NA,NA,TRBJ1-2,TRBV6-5,TGTGCCAGCTCCGAGACAGAATATGGCTACACCTTC,CASSETEYGYTF
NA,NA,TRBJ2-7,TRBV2,TGTGCCAGCAGTGATTTGGGGGGGCTTACCTACGAGCAGTACTTC,CASSDLGGLTYEQYF
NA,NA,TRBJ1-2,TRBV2,TGTGCCAGCAGTACAGATACTAACTATGGCTACACCTTC,CASSTDTNYGYTF
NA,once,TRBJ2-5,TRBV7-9,TGTGCCAGCAGACCAACTGTTGCGGGCTCGGGGGCCCAGTACTTC,CASRPTVAGSGAQYF
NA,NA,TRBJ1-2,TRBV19,TGTGCCAGTAGCCGGGCGGGGGCCCGAGCCACTAACTATGGCTACACCTTC,CASSRAGARATNYGYTF
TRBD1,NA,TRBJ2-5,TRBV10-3,TGTGCCATCAGTGAGGCCGCCCAGGGGGCGGGGGAGACCCAGTACTTC,CAISEAAQGAGETQYF
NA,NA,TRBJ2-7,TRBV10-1,TGCGCCAGCAGTGATACGCAGGGCCCCTACGAGCAGTACTTC,CASSDTQGPYEQYF
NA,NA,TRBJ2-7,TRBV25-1,TGTGCCAGCAGTGACGGCGAGCAGTACTTC,CASSDGEQYF
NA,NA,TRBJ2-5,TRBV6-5,TGTGCCAGCAAGACGGGGGAGACCCAGTACTTC,CASKTGETQYF
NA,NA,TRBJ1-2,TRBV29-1,TGCAGCGTTCTCCTCCGCGGCGAGTCTGGCTACACCTTC,CSVLLRGESGYTF
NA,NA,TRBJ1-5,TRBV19,TGTGCCAGTAGTAGACGGACTTCTCTGAATCAGCCCCAGCATTTT,CASSRRTSLNQPQHF
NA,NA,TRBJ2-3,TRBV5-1,TGCGCCAGCAGCTTGGGTGGGCACAGGGAAACCCATACGCAGTATTTT,CASSLGGHRETHTQYF
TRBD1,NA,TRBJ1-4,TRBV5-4,TGTGCCAGCAGCTTCGAGACAGGGGGTGAAAAACTGTTTTTT,CASSFETGGEKLFF
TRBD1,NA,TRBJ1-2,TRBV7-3,TGTGCCAGCAGCTTCGATGGGACAGGTCCATATGGCTACACCTTC,CASSFDGTGPYGYTF
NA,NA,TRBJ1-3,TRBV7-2,TGTGCCAGCAGCCTAACGGTTCTCTCTGGAAACACCATATATTTT,CASSLTVLSGNTIYF
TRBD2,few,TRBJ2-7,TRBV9,TGTGCCAGCAGCGTAGGGGTAGCGGGGATGGGTTTGCAGCAGTACTTC,CASSVGVAGMGLQQYF
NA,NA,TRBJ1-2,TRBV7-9,TGTGCCAGCAGCTTAGCTGAGCGGGCCGGTGGCTACACCTTC,CASSLAERAGGYTF
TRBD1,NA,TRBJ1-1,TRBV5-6,TGTGCCAGCAGCTTGTCTTGGGCAGGGGGCGAAACTTTCTTT,CASSLSWAGGETFF
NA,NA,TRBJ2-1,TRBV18,TGTGCCAGCTCACCAGTCTCGTCGGGTCGGGGTGAGCAGTTCTTC,CASSPVSSGRGEQFF
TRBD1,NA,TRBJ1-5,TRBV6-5,TGTGCCAGCAGTTCCCGACAGGGGGTCAGCAATCAGCCCCAGCATTTT,CASSSRQGVSNQPQHF
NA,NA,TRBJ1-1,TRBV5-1,TGCGCCAGCAGCTTGTCGGGGTTCGACACTGAAGCTTTCTTT,CASSLSGFDTEAFF
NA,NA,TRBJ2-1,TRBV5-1,TGCGCCAGCAGCTTGGGGGTAGCGGCCAATGAGCAGTTCTTC,CASSLGVAANEQFF
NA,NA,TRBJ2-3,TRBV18,TGTGCCAGCTCACCGGGCCGGGGAAGCACAGATACGCAGTATTTT,CASSPGRGSTDTQYF
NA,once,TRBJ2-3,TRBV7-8,TGTGCCAGCAGCTTAGGGGCGAACACCCCCACAGATACGCAGTATTTT,CASSLGANTPTDTQYF
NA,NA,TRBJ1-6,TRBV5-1,TGCGCCAGCAGCTCGTCGACAGATCTCAGTTCACCCCTCCACTTT,CASSSSTDLSSPLHF
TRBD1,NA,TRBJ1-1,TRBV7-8,TGTGCCAGCAGCCCAAACAGGGGGCAGAGCACTGAAGCTTTCTTT,CASSPNRGQSTEAFF
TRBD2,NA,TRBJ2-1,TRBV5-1,TGCGCCAGCAGCTTAACCGGGACTACGTACAATGAGCAGTTCTTC,CASSLTGTTYNEQFF
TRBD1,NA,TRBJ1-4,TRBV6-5,TGTGCCAGCAGGAGGGACAGGGGAAATGAAAAACTGTTTTTT,CASRRDRGNEKLFF
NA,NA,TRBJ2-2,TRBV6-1,TGTGCCAGCAGTGCTTTGGGTGGAGGCGCCGTCGGCGGGGAGCTGTTTTTT,CASSALGGGAVGGELFF
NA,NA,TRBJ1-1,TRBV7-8,TGTGCCAGCAGCTTAGCGGAAATCGGGACTGAAGCTTTCTTT,CASSLAEIGTEAFF
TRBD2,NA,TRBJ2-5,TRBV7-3,TGTGCCAGCAGCTATAGCGGGGGGAGGGAGACCCAGTACTTC,CASSYSGGRETQYF
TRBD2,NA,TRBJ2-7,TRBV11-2,TGTGCCAGCCGTCAAGGGACTAGCAAGTACTTC,CASRQGTSKYF
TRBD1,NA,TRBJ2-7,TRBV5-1,TGCGCCAGCAGCTTGGTGGCGACAGGGTCGGGCGAGCAGTACTTC,CASSLVATGSGEQYF
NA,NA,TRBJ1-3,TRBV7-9,TGTGCCAGCAGCTTCTCCGGACTATACTCTGGAAACACCATATATTTT,CASSFSGLYSGNTIYF
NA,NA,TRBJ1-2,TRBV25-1,TGTGCCAGCAGTGAACCCCTGGCAGGGGCCGGAGGCTACACCTTC,CASSEPLAGAGGYTF
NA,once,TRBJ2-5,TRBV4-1,TGCGCCAGCAGCCAAGAGGAGGGGAAGCGGTCGACGCTAGAGACCCAGTACTTC,CASSQEEGKRSTLETQYF
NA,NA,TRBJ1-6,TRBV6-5,TGTGCCAGCAGTTACTCGAACAGGAGGGGTTCACCCCTCCACTTT,CASSYSNRRGSPLHF
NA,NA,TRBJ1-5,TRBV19,TGTGCCAGTAACTCCAGGGGCGAGCAGCCCCAGCATTTT,CASNSRGEQPQHF
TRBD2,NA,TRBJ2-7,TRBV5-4,TGTGCCAGCAGCTTGGGCACTAGCGGGACCTACGAGCAGTACTTC,CASSLGTSGTYEQYF
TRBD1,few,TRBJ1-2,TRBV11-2,TGTGCCAGCAGCAGACGACAGGGAAGTGGCTACACCTTC,CASSRRQGSGYTF
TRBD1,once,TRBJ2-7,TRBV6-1,TGTGCCAGCAGTGAAAACCACGGGACAGGGTATTATCTGCGAGAGCAGTACTTC,CASSENHGTGYYLREQYF
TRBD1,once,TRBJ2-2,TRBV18,TGTGCCAGCTCACCGGGACAGGGGGCAGACGGGGAGCTGTTTTTT,CASSPGQGADGELFF
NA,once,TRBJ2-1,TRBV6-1,TGTGCCAGCAGTGAACAGGGGTGGACACTCTACAATGAGCAGTTCTTC,CASSEQGWTLYNEQFF
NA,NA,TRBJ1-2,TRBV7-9,TGTGCCAGCAGCTTCCCTACCTATGGCTACACCTTC,CASSFPTYGYTF
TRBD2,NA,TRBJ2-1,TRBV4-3,TGCGCCAGCAGCCAAGTGCTTTGGCGGCTAGCGGGGAAATTTATCAATGAGCAGTTCTTC,CASSQVLWRLAGKFINEQFF